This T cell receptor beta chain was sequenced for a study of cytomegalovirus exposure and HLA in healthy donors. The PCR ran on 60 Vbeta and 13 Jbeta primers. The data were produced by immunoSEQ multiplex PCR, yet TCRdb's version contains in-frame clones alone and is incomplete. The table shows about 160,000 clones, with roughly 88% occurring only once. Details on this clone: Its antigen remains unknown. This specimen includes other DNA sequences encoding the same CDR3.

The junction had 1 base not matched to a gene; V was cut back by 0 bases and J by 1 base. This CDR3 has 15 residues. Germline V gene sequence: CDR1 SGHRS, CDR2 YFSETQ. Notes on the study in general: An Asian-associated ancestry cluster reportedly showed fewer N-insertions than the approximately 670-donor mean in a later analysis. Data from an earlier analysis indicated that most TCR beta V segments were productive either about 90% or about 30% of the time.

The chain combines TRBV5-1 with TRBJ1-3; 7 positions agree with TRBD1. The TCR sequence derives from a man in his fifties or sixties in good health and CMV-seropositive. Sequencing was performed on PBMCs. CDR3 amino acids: CASSLGDSSGNTIYF. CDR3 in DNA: TGCGCCAGCAGCTTGGGGGACAGTTCTGGAAACACCATATATTTT.